This T cell receptor (beta chain) appears in the sequencing data of a study of blood T cell repertoires in COVID-19. At the level of the study: The United States, Italy and Spain were the sources of the acute and convalescent COVID-19 samples. PBMCs, B-cell-depleted T cells, or T cells provided the cDNA or gDNA that made up the material.

This CDR3 spans 13 amino acids. The ends were cut back, 8 bases at V and 5 bases at J, with 13 bases in the middle. From germline, CDR1 is MNHEY and CDR2 SMNVEV (reference sequence). In the source study's methods: By means of reference gene primer amplification, nucleated cell counts were estimated. Assay used: immunoSEQ multiplex PCR; TCRdb lists only in-frame clones, some missing. V, J and clone size derive from that table, while D and trimming were established from the DNA sequence. The sample contains some 120,000 clones, approximately 87% of which appear only once. The receptor comes from a man aged 55-75 years with acute or convalescent COVID-19. The sample comprised peripheral blood. V is TRBV27 and J is TRBJ2-1; D call uncertain. CDR3 sequence (DNA): TGTGCCAGCGGTATAGCTTCCAACAATGAGCAGTTCTTC. The encoded protein is CASGIASNNEQFF.